These 17 T cell receptor beta chains came from one sample sequenced in a study of T-cell reconstitution after alpha-beta-depleted transplantation in children. Unique molecular identifiers were used to barcode this TCRbeta library. One entry per CDR3 protein, called by TCRdb with MiXCR from the PCR reads. The table lists roughly 90,000 distinct CDR3 sequences, 12% of them singletons. The input for sequencing was PBMCs from the stem cell graft donor, taken from the stem cell graft. The source of these receptors is a human donor who donated a stem cell graft to a child with inherited bone marrow failure.

This clonotype was observed many times. The rearrangement joins TRBV5-1 to TRBJ2-1; 10 bases match TRBD2. V shed 2 bases, J shed 8 bases, and the junction held 7 bases outside the gene matches. Germline-derived CDR1 and CDR2 are SGHRS and YFSETQ. The CDR3 is 15 residues long. CDR3 in DNA: TGCGCCAGCAGCTTTAGAGCGGGAGGGCCTGATGAGCAGTTCTTC. Translated, it gives CASSFRAGGPDEQFF.

This clonotype was observed a few times. Here the CDR3 reads CASSSSTGGNGYTF. CDR3 sequence (DNA): TGTGCCAGCAGCTCTTCGACAGGGGGGAATGGCTACACCTTC. The V and J genes are TRBV7-8 and TRBJ1-2, with 9 bases identical to TRBD1. The CDR3 consists of 14 residues. Trimming at V came to 4 bases and at J to 6 bases, leaving 6 bases not matched to a gene. Germline V gene data show CDR1 as SGHVS and CDR2 as FQNEAQ.

This clonotype was recorded at least ten times. V gene TRBV9 combines with J gene TRBJ2-7; D is uncertain. The germline V gene encodes CDR1 SGDLS and CDR2 YYNGEE. This CDR3 has 14 amino acids. Trimming shortened V by 0 bases and J by 2 bases, and 9 bases separated the two germline ends. The CDR3 protein is CASSVGVSTYEQYF. The CDR3, as DNA: TGTGCCAGCAGCGTAGGAGTCAGTACCTACGAGCAGTACTTC.

The chain is built from TRBV12-3 or TRBV12-4 and TRBJ2-2; D possibly matches TRBD1 or TRBD2 (5 bases each). V shed 10 bases and J shed 8 bases, with 14 bases lying between them. The CDR3 runs 12 residues. CDR3 protein: CATGSGAGELFF. In DNA, the CDR3 is TGTGCCACCGGGTCCGGGGCGGGGGAGCTGTTTTTT.

This clonotype occurred many times. The chain employs TRBV20-1 and TRBJ1-5, with D uncertain. The CDR3 runs 13 residues. V was shortened by 0 bases and J by 4 bases, with 7 bases between the two germline ends. In germline, CDR1 is DFQATT, CDR2 SNEGSKA (reference sequence). The CDR3 DNA sequence: TGCAGTGCTAGAGAGGTCCCTAATCAGCCCCAGCATTTT. It translates to CSAREVPNQPQHF.

This clonotype was seen ten or more times. The rearrangement joins TRBV6-4 to TRBJ2-4; 12 bases agree with TRBD2. Germline V gene data show CDR1 as MRHNA and CDR2 as SNTAGT. This CDR3 has 19 amino acids. The V gene end was trimmed by 6 bases and the J gene end by 0 bases; junction bases not matched to a gene: 12. CDR3 in DNA: TGTGCCAGCAGCCTTACACTAGCGGGGGGACTGTTAGCCAAAAACATTCAGTACTTC. Its protein product is CASSLTLAGGLLAKNIQYF.

This clonotype has ten or more counts. CDR3 protein: CASSPGLGDEQYF. Here the CDR3 DNA reads TGTGCCAGCTCACCGGGACTAGGCGACGAGCAGTACTTC. This rearrangement joins TRBV18 to TRBJ2-7; 8 positions agree with TRBD2. From germline, CDR1 is KGHSH and CDR2 LQKENI. The CDR3 has 13 residues. J lost 5 bases, V lost 3 bases, and 3 bases had no gene match.

This clonotype was picked up many times. In DNA, the CDR3 is TGCAGTGCCACCTCGACAGGGGGCTACGAGCAGTACTTC. Its translation: CSATSTGGYEQYF. This chain links TRBV20-1 with TRBJ2-7; 9 bases fit TRBD1. Germline V gives CDR1 DFQATT, CDR2 SNEGSKA (reference sequence). This CDR3 is 13 amino acids long. The junction had 6 bases not matched to a gene; V was cut back by 6 bases and J by 3 bases.

The chain carries TRBV2 and TRBJ2-1; D gene unclear. Between the trimmed V and J ends, which lost 8 bases and 2 bases, there was a span of 10 bases. Germline V gene lookup returns CDR1 SNHLY and CDR2 FYNNEI. There are 13 residues in the CDR3. The CDR3 region has the DNA TGTGCCAGCTCCGTGGGCCCCTACAATGAGCAGTTCTTC. It codes for CASSVGPYNEQFF. Full variable domain (rest looked up from reference TRBV2 and TRBJ2-1): EPEVTQTPSHQVTQMGQEVILRCVPISNHLYFYWYRQILGQKVEFLVSFYNNEISEKSEIFDDQFSVERPDGSNFTLKIRSTKLEDSAMYFCASSVGPYNEQFFGPGTRLTVL.

V is TRBV12-3 or TRBV12-4 and J is TRBJ2-7, with 9 bases lining up with TRBD1. V gave up 6 bases and J gave up 5 bases; unmatched junction bases: 5. CDR3 length equals 13 residues. The CDR3 DNA reads TGTGCCAGCAGCAGGACAGGGGACCACGAGCAGTACTTC. Translated, it gives CASSRTGDHEQYF.

In this sample, this clonotype turned up many times. This rearrangement joins TRBV20-1 to TRBJ2-2; TRBD1 matches 9 bases. After removal of 6 bases from V and 2 bases from J, the junction contained 4 bases not matched to a gene. The germline V gene has CDR1 DFQATT and CDR2 SNEGSKA (reference sequence). This CDR3 region has 14 residues. The CDR3 region has the DNA TGCAGTGCACGGGGACAGGGCAACACCGGGGAGCTGTTTTTT. As protein: CSARGQGNTGELFF.

This clonotype occurred a few times. The chain has TRBV18 and TRBJ1-3; D perhaps matches TRBD1 (6 bases). V gave up 3 bases and J gave up 0 bases, with 12 bases separating them. This CDR3 is built from 16 residues. Germline loops: CDR1 KGHSH, CDR2 LQKENI. The CDR3 DNA follows: TGTGCCAGCTCACCCTACGGACAGAGCTCTGGAAACACCATATATTTT. This translates into CASSPYGQSSGNTIYF.

This clonotype was detected once. The gene calls are TRBV5-4 and TRBJ2-2, with D possibly matching TRBD2 (6 bases). Trimming took 4 bases from V and 7 from J, leaving 20 bases between them. Germline CDR1 is SGHNT and CDR2 is YYREEE (reference sequence). This CDR3 has 16 amino acids. The CDR3 spells CASSGPPGAWDGELFF. The CDR3 bases are TGTGCCAGCAGCGGCCCCCCGGGAGCGTGGGACGGGGAGCTGTTTTTT.

In its sample, this clonotype was seen many times. This rearrangement joins TRBV7-2 to TRBJ1-1; TRBD1 is a possible D gene (6 bases). The CDR3 has 15 amino acids. V was clipped by 1 base and J by 1 base, with 10 bases between them. CDR1 is SGHTA and CDR2 is FQGNSA in the germline V gene. As DNA, the CDR3 is TGTGCCAGCAGCTTAGTGACAGGCCAGAACACTGAAGCTTTCTTT. Amino acid sequence: CASSLVTGQNTEAFF.

At least ten counts were recorded for this clonotype. This chain uses TRBV7-9 with TRBJ2-7; 9 bases map to TRBD1. The V gene's germline CDR1 is SEHNR and CDR2 FQNEAQ (reference sequence). After removal of 0 bases from V and 13 bases from J, the junction contained 4 bases not matched to a gene. The CDR3 loop spans 12 amino acids. This chain's CDR3 is CASSLAGDRAYF. The CDR3 DNA follows: TGTGCCAGCAGCTTAGCGGGGGACAGGGCCTACTTC.

This clonotype was seen at least ten times. The chain links TRBV6-5 to TRBJ2-1; 7 bases align to TRBD2. V dropped 6 bases and J dropped 5; count of bases not matched to a gene: 7. The germline CDR1 and CDR2 sequences are MNHEY and SVGAGI. The CDR3 contains 14 residues. The CDR3 region has the DNA TGTGCCAGCAGCGTGGCTAGCGGAAACAATGAGCAGTTCTTC. It specifies CASSVASGNNEQFF.

This clonotype was detected once. The V call is TRBV11-2, the J call TRBJ2-4; 8 bases are a match to TRBD2. Germline V CDR1 and CDR2: SGHAT, FQNNGV. V dropped 7 bases and J dropped 4; count of bases not matched to a gene: 12. This CDR3 spans 16 amino acids. The CDR3 coding sequence is TGTGCCAGCACCCCACGGGGGGGTTGGGGGAAAAACATTCAGTACTTC. It yields the protein CASTPRGGWGKNIQYF. The full variable domain, in which reference TRBV11-2 and TRBJ2-4 provide the parts outside the CDR3, is EAGVAQSPRYKIIEKRQSVAFWCNPISGHATLYWYQQILGQGPKLLIQFQNNGVVDDSQLPKDRFSAERLKGVDSTLKIQPAKLEDSAVYLCASTPRGGWGKNIQYFGAGTRLSVL.